A selection of T cell receptor beta chains follows, all from one sample in a study of T cells in Graves' hyperthyroidism and ophthalmopathy. A single record per CDR3 protein comes from TCRdb applying MiXCR to the multiplex PCR reads. The sample yields roughly 740,000 distinct CDR3 sequences, about 15% seen once. The specimen was blood. These receptor sequences come from a man aged 18 to 29 with Graves' hyperthyroidism. Each CDR3 is given with its conserved first and last residue. The D gene is left open where the match is weak. Clone size is stated in some rows and not others, as once, few, many or a class when expanded.

v_gene	len	j_gene	abundance	d_gene	CDR3nt	CDR3aa
TRBV5-1	15	TRBJ1-3	NA	NA	TGCGCCAGCAGCTTGGCCGGAGGCTCTGGAAACACCATATATTTT	CASSLAGGSGNTIYF
TRBV5-5	13	TRBJ2-5	many	NA	TGTGCCAGCGCCGGCAGGGTTCTGGAGACCCAGTACTTC	CASAGRVLETQYF
TRBV10-3	12	TRBJ2-7	many	NA	TGTGCCGTCCGGGACGCCTCCTACGAGCAGTACTTC	CAVRDASYEQYF
TRBV7-8	16	TRBJ2-1	few	NA	TGTGCCAGCAGCTTAGCGGGTACCAGCTCCTACAATGAGCAGTTCTTC	CASSLAGTSSYNEQFF
TRBV6-1	17	TRBJ2-7	few	TRBD2	TGTGCCAGCAGTGAAGCACGTATAGCGGGAGCGGCCTACGAGCAGTACTTC	CASSEARIAGAAYEQYF
TRBV12-3/TRBV12-4	16	TRBJ2-2	few	TRBD2	TGTGCCAGCAGTTCACTAGCGGGAGGGCCGGACGGGGAGCTGTTTTTT	CASSSLAGGPDGELFF
TRBV6-1	13	TRBJ2-7	few	NA	TGTGCCAGCAGCCCGACAGTATACTACGAGCAGTACTTC	CASSPTVYYEQYF
TRBV7-9	14	TRBJ2-7	NA	NA	TGTGCCAGCAGCTTAGGAGTCGTTGCTTACGAGCAGTACTTC	CASSLGVVAYEQYF
TRBV9	16	TRBJ2-7	NA	NA	TGTGCCAGCAGCGTAGCGGAGGGTGTTCCTATCCACGAGCAGTACTTC	CASSVAEGVPIHEQYF
TRBV6-1	17	TRBJ2-1	many	NA	TGTGCCAGCACCAAAAAGGACGTACCGAGCTCCTACAATGAGCAGTTCTTC	CASTKKDVPSSYNEQFF
TRBV28	17	TRBJ2-1	NA	TRBD2	TGTGCCAGCAGTTTAGCGGGAGGCCCCCCTCCGAGGAATGAGCAGTTCTTC	CASSLAGGPPPRNEQFF
TRBV28	16	TRBJ2-7	NA	TRBD2	TGTGCCAGCAGCTGGGGACTAGCGGGGGTCTCCTACGAGCAGTACTTC	CASSWGLAGVSYEQYF
TRBV9	15	TRBJ2-1	once	TRBD2	TGTGCCAGCAGCGTCGGGGGTAGCGGGAGCGATGAGCAGTTCTTC	CASSVGGSGSDEQFF
TRBV27	11	TRBJ2-7	NA	NA	TGTGCCAGCAGGCGGGCCCCCGAGCAGTACTTC	CASRRAPEQYF
TRBV6-2/TRBV6-3	13	TRBJ2-5	NA	NA	TGTGCCAGCAGCCAGACTAGTAGAGAGACCCAGTACTTC	CASSQTSRETQYF
TRBV7-8	14	TRBJ1-2	few	NA	TGTGCCAGCAGCTTAGGGCAGGGGATTGATGGCTACACCTTC	CASSLGQGIDGYTF
TRBV24-1	13	TRBJ2-7	NA	NA	TGTGCCACCAGTGGCGAGGGGTCCGGCGAGCAGTACTTC	CATSGEGSGEQYF
TRBV28	16	TRBJ2-3	few	TRBD2	TGTGCCAGCAGTTTTTTAGGACTAGAATCCACAGATACGCAGTATTTT	CASSFLGLESTDTQYF
TRBV10-3	13	TRBJ1-1	NA	NA	TGTGCCCTGAGGAGAGAAGTAAACACTGAAGCTTTCTTT	CALRREVNTEAFF
TRBV6-1	18	TRBJ1-4	few	NA	TGTGCCAGCAGTGAGGGGCCGACTTTGGCGGACCGGAATGAAAAACTGTTTTTT	CASSEGPTLADRNEKLFF
TRBV27	13	TRBJ2-7	many	NA	TGTGCCAGCAGTTTACAGGATTCCTACGAGCAGTACTTC	CASSLQDSYEQYF
TRBV12-3/TRBV12-4	14	TRBJ1-4	NA	NA	TGTGCCAGCAGTCCGGGCCAGCGCGGTGAAAAACTGTTTTTT	CASSPGQRGEKLFF